These 25 T cell receptor beta chains came from one sample sequenced in a study of blood T cell repertoires in COVID-19. Profiled with immunoSEQ multiplex PCR; TCRdb holds only in-frame clones, not every one. The sample lists more than 250,000 clones, about 85% occurring once. Input material: peripheral blood. The receptors were gathered from a man aged 18 to 30 with active or convalescent COVID-19.

V gene TRBV6-5 combines with J gene TRBJ1-3; D uncertain. The V end was cut by 4 bases, the J end by 0 bases, with 4 bases between. CDR1 and CDR2 (germline): MNHEY, SVGAGI. The CDR3 is made up of 13 amino acids. This chain's CDR3 is CASSSNSGNTIYF. CDR3 sequence (DNA): TGTGCCAGCAGTTCTAACTCTGGAAACACCATATATTTT.

V is TRBV6-4 and J is TRBJ1-2; no definite D call. Germline V lookup: CDR1 MRHNA, CDR2 SNTAGT. CDR3 length: 14 amino acids. V was shortened by 7 bases and J by 5 bases, with 17 bases between the two germline ends. The chain's CDR3 is CASKIGPAEYGYTF. The CDR3 region has the DNA TGTGCCAGCAAGATAGGTCCGGCGGAGTATGGCTACACCTTC.

The chain is built from TRBV2 and TRBJ1-5, with D possibly matching TRBD1 (5 bases). Germline V lookup: CDR1 SNHLY, CDR2 FYNNEI. This CDR3 has 14 residues. V was pared by 3 bases and J by 2 bases, with 8 bases between. The CDR3 DNA reads TGTGCCAGCAGTGACCAACAGGGCAATCAGCCCCAGCATTTT. It codes for CASSDQQGNQPQHF.

The chain has TRBV24-1 and TRBJ1-1; the D is unclear. Trimming left V 4 bases short and J 6 bases short, with 23 bases between. The CDR3 extends over 17 amino acids. Germline V gives CDR1 KGHDR, CDR2 SFDVKD. The CDR3 DNA reads as TGTGCCACCAGTGACCTTCCGGAGAGGTGGCCACCCCCTGAAGCTTTCTTT. It translates to CATSDLPERWPPPEAFF.

The DNA for the CDR3 is TGTGCCAGCAGCTTGGGAGAGCACGGGGAGCTGTTTTTT. Translated: CASSLGEHGELFF. The V and J genes are TRBV5-4 and TRBJ2-2; D is unresolved. CDR1 and CDR2 from the germline V gene are SGHNT and YYREEE (reference sequence). The CDR3 is 13 amino acids. V was shortened by 0 bases and J by 7 bases, with 7 bases between the two germline ends.

This clone showed up just once. The chain links TRBV7-2 to TRBJ2-3, with D uncertain. V lost 5 bases, J lost 2 bases, and 14 bases lay in between. The germline V gene has CDR1 SGHTA and CDR2 FQGNSA. The CDR3 has 15 residues. The CDR3 sequence is CASSRIPVHTDTQYF. Here the CDR3 DNA reads TGTGCCAGCAGCCGCATCCCGGTTCACACAGATACGCAGTATTTT.

The chain links TRBV9 to TRBJ2-3, with 15 bases aligning to TRBD2. The V gene end was trimmed by 3 bases and the J gene end by 3 bases; junction bases not matched to a gene: 5. Germline values: CDR1 SGDLS, CDR2 YYNGEE. CDR3 length: 17 amino acids. CDR3 residues: CASSGTSGGAGTDTQYF. CDR3 in DNA: TGTGCCAGCAGCGGGACTAGCGGGGGGGCAGGGACAGATACGCAGTATTTT.

V and J are TRBV6-5 and TRBJ2-7; D unresolved. The CDR3 has 15 residues. Deletions cut 0 bases from V and 2 bases from J, with 11 bases between. Germline V gives CDR1 MNHEY, CDR2 SVGAGI. In DNA, the CDR3 is TGTGCCAGCAGTTACTCCGCAGCGCTCACCTACGAGCAGTACTTC. Amino acid sequence: CASSYSAALTYEQYF.

The chain combines TRBV5-1 with TRBJ1-2, with TRBD1 identical over 7 bases. V dropped 4 bases and J dropped 7; count of bases not matched to a gene: 10. Germline lookup yields CDR1 SGHRS and CDR2 YFSETQ. The CDR3 has 14 amino acids. The CDR3 DNA follows: TGCGCCAGCAGCGTAGACAGGGAAGGGAGTGGCTACACCTTC. This translates into CASSVDREGSGYTF.

The rearrangement joins TRBV19 to TRBJ2-5, with D possibly TRBD2 on 5 matching bases. CDR1 and CDR2 (germline): LNHDA, SQIVND (reference sequence). Trimming removed 3 bases from V and 5 bases from J, with 13 bases in between. The CDR3 runs 14 residues. CDR3 sequence (DNA): TGTGCCAGTAGTATCCGGGGTTTTGAGGAGACCCAGTACTTC. Its protein product is CASSIRGFEETQYF. The variable domain in full, completed from reference TRBV19 and TRBJ2-5, reads DGGITQSPKYLFRKEGQNVTLSCEQNLNHDAMYWYRQDPGQGLRLIYYSQIVNDFQKGDIAEGYSVSREKKESFPLTVTSAQKNPTAFYLCASSIRGFEETQYFGPGTRLLVL.

The chain links TRBV28 to TRBJ2-7; weak D call: TRBD1 (5 bases). V gave up 6 bases and J gave up 2 bases, with 23 bases separating them. Germline V CDR1 and CDR2: MDHEN, SYDVKM. The CDR3 sequence is 17 residues long. The CDR3 loop is CASSQPLYSQGPYEQYF. The DNA for the CDR3 is TGTGCCAGCAGCCAGCCCCTATATTCCCAGGGCCCCTACGAGCAGTACTTC.

This chain uses TRBV11-2 with TRBJ2-3; TRBD2 matches 9 bases. V lost 1 base, J lost 4 bases, and 0 bases stayed unmatched. The CDR3 runs to 14 residues. Germline CDR1 SGHAT, CDR2 FQNNGV. The CDR3 DNA reads TGTGCCAGCAGCTTAGGACTAGCGGCAGATACGCAGTATTTT. This translates into CASSLGLAADTQYF.

This clone was recorded once. The genes are TRBV6-5 and TRBJ1-2; 12 nucleotides line up with TRBD1. This CDR3 has 14 residues. CDR1 is MNHEY and CDR2 is SVGAGI in the germline V gene. With 6 bases clipped from V and 7 bases from J, the junction kept 6 bases outside the gene matches. The CDR3 DNA reads TGTGCCAGCAGGAGGGGACAGGGGGCTCTTGGCTACACCTTC. Translating gives CASRRGQGALGYTF.

The J gene is TRBJ1-6, the V gene TRBV27, with a possible D match to TRBD1 (6 bases). The CDR3 length is 13 residues. Germline assignment: CDR1 MNHEY and CDR2 SMNVEV (reference sequence). The V gene lost 5 bases and the J gene lost 9 bases, with 11 bases spanning the gap. The CDR3 region has the DNA TGTGCCAGCAGTCTCGGACAGTTTTCACCCCTCCACTTT. This gives the protein CASSLGQFSPLHF.

V gene TRBV19 combines with J gene TRBJ1-3; D is possibly TRBD1 (5 bases). This CDR3 has 13 residues. V lost 6 bases to trimming and J lost 4 bases, with 10 bases between them. Germline V gene data show CDR1 as LNHDA and CDR2 as SQIVND (reference sequence). CDR3 nucleotides: TGTGCCAGTAGCGCGGACACGGGAAACACCATATATTTT. The encoded protein is CASSADTGNTIYF.

The V call is TRBV7-9, the J call TRBJ1-1; D uncertain. Looked up from germline, CDR1 is SEHNR and CDR2 is FQNEAQ (reference sequence). V lost 2 bases and J lost 4, with 8 bases in between. This CDR3 comprises 13 residues. The CDR3 DNA reads TGTGCCAGCAGCTTAATGGCCCCCACTGAAGCTTTCTTT. It yields the protein CASSLMAPTEAFF.

This chain links TRBV7-9 with TRBJ2-3; no reliable D call. Trimming stripped 2 bases from V and 3 bases from J, with 9 bases between. Germline CDR1 reads SEHNR; CDR2 reads FQNEAQ (reference sequence). There are 14 residues in the CDR3. CDR3 sequence (DNA): TGTGCCAGCAGCTTAAGTGGCCATACAGATACGCAGTATTTT. Translated, it gives CASSLSGHTDTQYF.

This rearrangement joins TRBV28 to TRBJ1-2; 9 bases agree with TRBD1. The V and J ends lost 4 bases and 8 bases, in that order; junction bases with no gene match: 8. The V gene's germline CDR1 is MDHEN and CDR2 SYDVKM. The CDR3 runs 14 residues. The CDR3 is CASSSPGQGGGYTF. CDR3 in DNA: TGTGCCAGCAGTTCCCCGGGACAGGGAGGAGGCTACACCTTC.

The chain recombines TRBV9 with TRBJ1-5; 7 nucleotides line up with TRBD1. This CDR3 has 15 amino acids. Trimming at V came to 0 bases and at J to 10 bases, leaving 10 bases not matched to a gene. Germline CDR1 is SGDLS and CDR2 is YYNGEE. CDR3 residues: CASSVAWDSQYPQHF. CDR3 nucleotide sequence: TGTGCCAGCAGCGTAGCGTGGGACAGTCAATATCCCCAGCATTTT. Using reference TRBV9 and TRBJ1-5 for the parts outside the CDR3, the full variable domain is DSGVTQTPKHLITATGQRVTLRCSPRSGDLSVYWYQQSLDQGLQFLIQYYNGEERAKGNILERFSAQQFPDLHSELNLSSLELGDSALYFCASSVAWDSQYPQHFGDGTRLSIL.

The genes are TRBV5-1 and TRBJ2-1; 8 bases are a match to TRBD2. The CDR3 sequence is 17 residues long. J was trimmed by 0 bases and V by 0 bases; bases with no gene match: 5. Germline assignment: CDR1 SGHRS and CDR2 YFSETQ. CDR3 protein: CASSLEASGLSYNEQFF. The CDR3 DNA sequence: TGCGCCAGCAGCTTGGAGGCTAGCGGGCTCTCCTACAATGAGCAGTTCTTC.

This chain uses TRBV5-1 with TRBJ2-7; the match to TRBD1 covers 7 bases. The trim removed 0 bases at V and 3 bases at J, leaving 12 bases unmatched. The CDR3 extends over 17 amino acids. Germline CDR1 reads SGHRS; CDR2 reads YFSETQ. CDR3 region: CASSLGFGTGTVYEQYF. The CDR3 DNA reads TGCGCCAGCAGCTTGGGATTTGGAACCGGGACAGTCTACGAGCAGTACTTC.

The CDR3 spells CARTPGVRTF. Here the CDR3 DNA reads TGTGCTAGGACCCCGGGGGTGCGCACCTTC. This rearrangement joins TRBV12-5 to TRBJ1-2; TRBD1 is a possible D gene (5 bases). Trimming removed 9 bases at V and 13 bases at J, with 15 bases between. The germline CDR1 and CDR2 sequences are LGHNT and FRNRAP. CDR3 length: 10 amino acids.

The chain couples TRBV5-5 to TRBJ2-3; 9 bases map to TRBD1. CDR1 is SGHKS and CDR2 is YYEKEE in the germline V gene (reference sequence). The CDR3 has 15 residues. V was clipped by 1 base and J by 9 bases; unmatched bases: 9. CDR3 in DNA: TGTGCCAGCAGCTTGTGGACAGGGGTCGCGGCGACGCAGTATTTT. Protein sequence: CASSLWTGVAATQYF.

The gene calls are TRBV3-1 (or the pseudogene TRBV3-2) and TRBJ2-3; 12 nucleotides line up with TRBD2. Per germline, CDR1 LGHDT and CDR2 YNNKEL (reference sequence). V shed 6 bases and J 3 bases; nucleotides not matched to a gene: 4. The CDR3 loop spans 15 amino acids. This CDR3 is CASSPLAGGTDTQYF. The CDR3 bases are TGTGCCAGCAGTCCCCTAGCGGGAGGGACAGATACGCAGTATTTT.

The chain recombines TRBV3-1 (or the pseudogene TRBV3-2) with TRBJ1-2, with D possibly TRBD1 on 5 matching bases. This CDR3 comprises 17 residues. Germline lookup yields CDR1 LGHDT and CDR2 YNNKEL (reference sequence). Trimming took 0 bases from V and 8 from J, leaving 22 bases between them. The CDR3 protein is CASSQDPWGRVGNGYTF. The DNA for the CDR3 is TGTGCCAGCAGCCAAGATCCCTGGGGCAGGGTGGGAAACGGCTACACCTTC.